This T cell receptor beta chain originates from a study of cytomegalovirus exposure and HLA in healthy donors. Regarding the study as a whole: Data from an earlier analysis indicated that most TCR beta V segments were productive either about 87% or about 30% of the time. Cytomegalovirus association was assigned to about 180 TCR beta chains.

Germline CDR1 and CDR2: SQVTM and ANQGSEA. This CDR3 is built from 11 residues. The PCR was carried out with 60 Vbeta primers and 13 Jbeta primers. Clones were read by immunoSEQ multiplex PCR, and TCRdb kept only the in-frame ones, dropping some. This table holds roughly 120,000 clones, approximately 76% found once. With respect to this clone: As yet, its antigen is unknown. One end of the junction varies from germline; a read error may be responsible.

Sequencing was performed on PBMCs. The rearrangement links TRBV29-1 to TRBJ1-2; 7 positions agree with TRBD1. This TCR derives from a man aged 40-49 years in good health and CMV-seronegative. CDR3: CSVRQGFGYPF. The CDR3 nucleotides are TGCAGCGTACGACAGGGTTTTGGCTACCCCTTC. The full variable domain, in which reference TRBV29-1 and TRBJ1-2 provide the parts outside the CDR3, is SAVISQKPSRDICQRGTSLTIQCQVDSQVTMMFWYRQQPGQSLTLIATANQGSEATYESGFVIDKFPISRPNLTFSTLTVSNMSPEDSSIYLCSVRQGFGYPFGSGTRLTVV.